One T cell receptor beta chain is described in this entry. Its cognate antigen is unknown. The germline V gene has CDR1 MNHEY and CDR2 SVGAGI. The CDR3 covers 14 residues. Trimming left V 0 bases short and J 4 bases short, with 9 bases between. These data belong to a study of cytomegalovirus exposure and HLA in healthy donors. Study conclusions and caveats: A list of around 160 TCR beta chains associated with cytomegalovirus was given. Published work reported that the classifier diagnosed cytomegalovirus status with high specificity and sensitivity.

Repertoires were generated with immunoSEQ multiplex PCR, while TCRdb's copy carries only in-frame clones and drops some. This table holds under 150,000 clones, roughly nine tenths found once. This receptor was taken from a man aged 18 to 30 in good health and CMV-seronegative. The V and J genes are TRBV6-5 and TRBJ1-2; D ambiguous. The sequenced sample was PBMCs. This chain's CDR3 is CASSYSLLSYGYTF. CDR3 nucleotides: TGTGCCAGCAGTTACTCGCTACTGAGCTATGGCTACACCTTC.